These 25 T cell receptor beta chains originate from one sample sequenced in a study of naive and memory T cell subsets. An equimolar mix of two oligonucleotides served as the beta constant-region primer for TRBC1 and TRBC2. Ligated cDNA was amplified by four rounds of PCR with nested alpha and beta constant-region primers and SP2. TCRdb re-called the UMI-ligation and nested PCR reads with MiXCR, one entry per CDR3 protein. The sample has around 130,000 distinct CDR3 sequences, roughly 36% seen once. The sequenced sample was central memory CD4+ T cells from blood. These receptors came from a human donor in good health.

The sample holds many counts of this clonotype. The chain uses TRBV6-5 and TRBJ2-7; D is unresolved. The CDR3 extends over 12 amino acids. V dropped 5 bases and J dropped 7 bases, with 12 bases sitting between them. The germline CDR1 and CDR2 sequences are MNHEY and SVGAGI. CDR3 region: CASSQWLGEQYF. Written as DNA, the CDR3 is TGTGCCAGCAGTCAATGGTTGGGAGAGCAGTACTTC.

This sequence joins TRBV10-3 and TRBJ2-7; 7 nucleotides align to TRBD1. V trimming: 0 bases; J trimming: 2 bases; junction bases outside the gene matches: 1. Germline loops: CDR1 ENHRY, CDR2 SYGVKD. This CDR3 is built from 14 residues. Written as DNA, the CDR3 is TGTGCCATCAGTGAGTCAACAGGGGCCTACGAGCAGTACTTC. It specifies CAISESTGAYEQYF.

This chain joins TRBV2 and TRBJ1-5; D gene uncertain. The CDR3 covers 13 residues. V lost 2 bases and J lost 4, with 6 bases in between. CDR1 is SNHLY and CDR2 is FYNNEI in the germline V gene. For the CDR3, the DNA is TGTGCCAGCAGTGAACAGTGGAATCAGCCCCAGCATTTT. This sequence encodes CASSEQWNQPQHF.

The V gene is TRBV29-1, the J gene TRBJ2-7; TRBD2 agrees at 9 bases. The J segment lost 3 bases and the V segment lost 7 bases, leaving 10 bases of the junction unmatched. Per germline, CDR1 SQVTM and CDR2 ANQGSEA. The CDR3 has 14 amino acids. Here the CDR3 DNA reads TGCAGCGCCGAAGTAGCGGGAGAATTCTACGAGCAGTACTTC. This sequence encodes CSAEVAGEFYEQYF.

This clonotype showed up just a few times. The chain recombines TRBV18 with TRBJ2-5, with TRBD1 identical over 9 bases. Germline trimming cut 4 bases from V and 1 base from J; bases unmatched to any gene: 4. CDR3 length: 15 residues. Germline assignment: CDR1 KGHSH and CDR2 LQKENI. Written as DNA, the CDR3 is TGTGCCAGCTCACGCGGGACAGGGATCCAAGAGACCCAGTACTTC. Residues: CASSRGTGIQETQYF.

This clonotype was observed a handful of times. The CDR3 sequence: CASSFAGTRDEQFF. CDR3 nucleotides: TGTGCCAGCAGCTTCGCCGGGACTAGGGATGAGCAGTTCTTC. This rearrangement joins TRBV7-8 to TRBJ2-1; 8 bases are shared with TRBD2. Germline values: CDR1 SGHVS, CDR2 FQNEAQ. The V segment lost 3 bases and the J segment 8 bases; nucleotides outside the gene matches: 6. The CDR3 spans 14 residues.

This clonotype was seen a handful of times. The V and J genes are TRBV6-1 and TRBJ2-1; TRBD1 might be the D (6 bases). The CDR3 is 16 residues long. The germline gives CDR1 MNHNS, CDR2 SASEGT. V lost 6 bases to trimming and J lost 2 bases, with 17 bases between them. The chain's CDR3 is CASRGDTPGTYNEQFF. The DNA for the CDR3 is TGTGCCAGCAGGGGGGACACACCGGGCACCTACAATGAGCAGTTCTTC.

This clonotype appeared a few times. V gene TRBV4-3 combines with J gene TRBJ2-5; no clear D. Trimming shortened V by 0 bases and J by 7 bases, and 12 bases separated the two germline ends. CDR3 length: 14 residues. Germline lookup yields CDR1 LGHNA and CDR2 YSLEER. The CDR3 DNA is TGCGCCAGCAGCCAAGAGCCAGCCCTGGGGACCCAGTACTTC. This gives the protein CASSQEPALGTQYF.

This chain links TRBV5-1 with TRBJ2-1; D remains ambiguous. The CDR3 covers 16 residues. CDR1 SGHRS and CDR2 YFSETQ come from the germline V gene. Deletions cut 0 bases from V and 0 bases from J, with 10 bases between. CDR3 residues: CASSLAALSSYNEQFF. The CDR3 bases are TGCGCCAGCAGCTTGGCAGCGCTAAGCTCCTACAATGAGCAGTTCTTC.

This chain joins TRBV25-1 and TRBJ1-3; D possibly corresponds to TRBD1 (5 bases). This CDR3 spans 15 amino acids. CDR1 MGHDK and CDR2 SYGVNS come from the germline V gene. Deletions cut 1 base from V and 7 bases from J, with 14 bases between. DNA of the CDR3: TGTGCCAGCAGTGAATGGGGGGGGATTGGGAACACCATATATTTT. Translation: CASSEWGGIGNTIYF.

This chain connects TRBV5-4 to TRBJ1-3; D gene ambiguous. V lost 4 bases and J 2 bases, leaving 13 bases between the germline ends. CDR1 SGHNT and CDR2 YYREEE come from the germline V gene (reference sequence). The CDR3 has 15 residues. The CDR3 bases are TGTGCCAGCAGCGCGTCGACGGTCCCTGGAAACACCATATATTTT. It encodes CASSASTVPGNTIYF.

The chain employs TRBV4-3 and TRBJ2-5; no clear D. The CDR3 loop spans 15 amino acids. Germline V gives CDR1 LGHNA, CDR2 YSLEER. V lost 3 bases and J 2 bases, leaving 13 bases between the germline ends. The CDR3 loop is CASSHGLTAQETQYF. The CDR3 DNA reads as TGCGCCAGCAGCCACGGCCTTACGGCTCAAGAGACCCAGTACTTC.

The chain uses TRBV21-1 and TRBJ2-7. TRBV21-1 constitutes a pseudogene. The CDR3 runs 14 residues. CDR3 in DNA: TGTGCCAGCAGCACAGCGGGAGTGTTGGACGAGCAGTACTTC. This translates into CASSTAGVLDEQYF.

This clonotype occurred many times. The chain is built from TRBV6-5 and TRBJ1-5, with 10 bases lining up with TRBD1. Per the germline V gene, CDR1 is MNHEY and CDR2 is SVGAGI. CDR3 length equals 17 residues. The ends lost 5 bases at V and 6 bases at J; junction bases unmatched: 13. CDR3 loop: CASSRSGTGAAPQPQHF. The CDR3 bases are TGTGCCAGCAGTCGGTCCGGGACAGGGGCCGCGCCTCAGCCCCAGCATTTT.

At least ten counts were recorded for this clonotype. V is TRBV14 and J is TRBJ1-4, with D hard to call. CDR1 and CDR2 (germline): SGHDN, FVKESK. The V end lost 2 bases, the J end lost 4 bases, and 8 bases lay between the germline ends. This CDR3 has 14 residues. The CDR3 nucleotides read TGTGCCAGCAGCCAATTGGGGTTTAATGAAAAACTGTTTTTT. It yields the protein CASSQLGFNEKLFF.

This clonotype occurred a few times. This chain connects TRBV3-1 to TRBJ2-1; D not certain. The V end lost 2 bases, the J end lost 2 bases, and 7 bases lay between the germline ends. Looked up from germline, CDR1 is LGHDT and CDR2 is YNNKEL (reference sequence). This CDR3 contains 14 residues. CDR3 amino acids: CASSQRAAYNEQFF. The DNA for the CDR3 is TGTGCCAGCAGCCAAAGGGCCGCCTACAATGAGCAGTTCTTC.

This chain uses TRBV7-2 with TRBJ2-3; a weak D match, TRBD1 (5 bases). This CDR3 is 14 amino acids long. V gave up 2 bases and J gave up 6 bases, with 12 bases separating them. Germline-derived CDR1 and CDR2 are SGHTA and FQGNSA. The CDR3 sequence is CASSLKAGRDTQYF. The CDR3 nucleotides read TGTGCCAGCAGCTTAAAAGCAGGGCGGGATACGCAGTATTTT.

J is TRBJ2-7 and V is TRBV6-6, with 8 bases fitting TRBD2. Germline loops: CDR1 MNHNY, CDR2 SVGAGI (reference sequence). The V and J ends lost 7 bases and 0 bases, in that order; junction bases with no gene match: 5. The CDR3 is made up of 14 amino acids. The CDR3 DNA reads as TGTGCCAGCATCCTAAGCGGGAGCTCCTACGAGCAGTACTTC. Translating it yields CASILSGSSYEQYF.

The chain recombines TRBV27 with TRBJ2-7; 9 nucleotides match TRBD1. Germline lookup yields CDR1 MNHEY and CDR2 SMNVEV (reference sequence). The CDR3 is 16 amino acids. J gave up 4 bases and V 10 bases, and 17 bases lay outside the gene matches. The CDR3 is CATARDRATVGYEQYF. The CDR3 region has the DNA TGTGCCACCGCAAGGGACAGGGCGACTGTCGGGTACGAGCAGTACTTC.

In its sample, this clonotype was seen a few times. The rearrangement joins TRBV12-3 or TRBV12-4 to TRBJ2-4; TRBD1 or TRBD2 may be the D gene (6 bases each). The CDR3 runs 16 residues. Trimming took off 6 bases at V and 0 bases at J, with 15 bases between the two ends. In nucleotides, the CDR3 is TGTGCCAGCAGCACAGGGAGGAGATTAGCCAAAAACATTCAGTACTTC. Encoded protein: CASSTGRRLAKNIQYF.

There are a few counts of this clonotype. V and J are TRBV28 and TRBJ2-4; 10 bases are shared with TRBD1. Losses at the gene ends were 2 bases for V and 8 bases for J; bases not matched to a gene: 6. The CDR3 is 15 residues long. Germline lookup yields CDR1 MDHEN and CDR2 SYDVKM. The CDR3 region is CASSLKRQGADIQYF. Here the CDR3 DNA reads TGTGCCAGCAGTTTAAAGAGACAGGGGGCGGACATTCAGTACTTC.

This chain links TRBV29-1 with TRBJ2-7; 10 nucleotides align to TRBD2. The V segment lost 6 bases and the J segment 1 base; nucleotides outside the gene matches: 6. The germline CDR1 and CDR2 sequences are SQVTM and ANQGSEA. The CDR3 covers 14 residues. The CDR3 DNA sequence: TGCAGCGTCGGCCTAGCGGGAGTGTCCTACGAGCAGTACTTC. This gives the protein CSVGLAGVSYEQYF.

The chain employs TRBV7-9 and TRBJ2-7, with D unclear. Trimming cost V 6 bases and J 5 bases, with 23 bases left between them. The germline CDR1 and CDR2 sequences are SEHNR and FQNEAQ (reference sequence). CDR3 length equals 16 residues. The DNA for the CDR3 is TGTGCCAGCAGTCTAGAGTGGACCCCGGAAGGACACGAGCAGTACTTC. Translation: CASSLEWTPEGHEQYF.

J is TRBJ2-5 and V is TRBV28, with a weak D call TRBD2 (5 bases). The CDR3 runs 14 residues. V was trimmed by 5 bases and J by 4 bases, leaving 14 bases between them. CDR1 and CDR2 (germline): MDHEN, SYDVKM. CDR3 sequence (DNA): TGTGCCAGCAGTCAGGCGGGCAGGACAGAGACCCAGTACTTC. Protein sequence: CASSQAGRTETQYF.

This clonotype was counted between two and nine times. The chain combines TRBV7-2 with TRBJ1-1; perhaps TRBD1 as D (5 bases). Germline-derived CDR1 and CDR2 are SGHTA and FQGNSA. The CDR3 is made up of 12 amino acids. V lost 5 bases and J 5 bases, leaving 9 bases between the germline ends. CDR3 nucleotides: TGTGCCAGCAGCCGACAGAAAACTGAAGCTTTCTTT. This sequence encodes CASSRQKTEAFF.